This T cell receptor (beta chain) was recovered during a study of OX40 agonist ivuxolimab in advanced cancers. Study outcomes and limitations: Researchers report that CD8+ T cells had, on average, more expanded clones than CD4+.

Regarding this clone: Its antigen is not identified.

The CDR3 is 14 amino acids. V was clipped by 2 bases and J by 3 bases, with 11 bases between them. Germline V lookup: CDR1 MNHNS, CDR2 SASEGT. The protocol was immunoSEQ multiplex PCR, while the TCRdb copy is restricted to in-frame clones and leaves out a portion. Of under 80,000 clones listed, 85% are singletons. Specimen: CD4+ or CD8+ T cells sorted from blood, collected in a trial of the OX40 agonist ivuxolimab. This sequence joins TRBV6-1 and TRBJ2-7; D is tentatively TRBD1 or TRBD2 (5 bases each). The receptor comes from an adult with an advanced solid tumor such as melanoma, head and neck, liver or kidney cancer. The CDR3 sequence is CASSETGPGYEQYF. The CDR3 DNA reads TGTGCCAGCAGTGAAACGGGGCCAGGCTACGAGCAGTACTTC.